Sequencing of this T cell receptor (beta chain) was carried out in a study of T cell responses to AZD1222 COVID-19 vaccine. The study's findings and limits: Reports indicate that nearly half of spike-specific TCRs are directed at unmutated variant regions.

This clone came up once. As yet, its antigen is unknown. One end of the junction fails to match germline, which may point to a read error. The V gene's germline CDR1 is SGHTA and CDR2 FQGNSA. This CDR3 comprises 15 residues. Repertoires were generated with immunoSEQ multiplex PCR, while TCRdb's copy carries only in-frame clones and drops some. Of about 260,000 clones in the sample, approximately 95% were seen once. Sequenced here: peripheral blood, sampled on day 0 of AZD1222 vaccination. The chain employs TRBV7-2 and TRBJ2-2; D uncertain. This receptor was identified in an adult in good health. In DNA form, the CDR3 reads TGTGCCAGGAGCTTAGACCGCAGACCCACCGGGGAGCTGTTTTTT. It specifies CARSLDRRPTGELFF.